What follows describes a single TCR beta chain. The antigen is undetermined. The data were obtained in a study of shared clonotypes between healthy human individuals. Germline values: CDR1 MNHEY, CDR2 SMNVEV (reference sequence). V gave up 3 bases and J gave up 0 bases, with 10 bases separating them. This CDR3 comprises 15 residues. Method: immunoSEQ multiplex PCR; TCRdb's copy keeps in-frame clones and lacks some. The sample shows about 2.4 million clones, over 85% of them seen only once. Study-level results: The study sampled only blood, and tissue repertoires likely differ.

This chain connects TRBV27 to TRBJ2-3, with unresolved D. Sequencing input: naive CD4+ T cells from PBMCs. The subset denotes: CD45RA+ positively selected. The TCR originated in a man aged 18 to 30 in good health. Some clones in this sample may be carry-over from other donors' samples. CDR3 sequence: CASSFRRKSTDTQYF. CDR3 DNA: TGTGCCAGCAGTTTTAGGCGGAAAAGCACAGATACGCAGTATTTT.